This T cell receptor (beta chain) originates from a study of blood T cells in healthy people across ages. CDR1 is SGHTA, CDR2 FQGNSA, per germline. The CDR3 is 20 amino acids. V lost 2 bases and J lost 11; bases outside the gene matches: 20. Using a J-beta primer mix together with a sample-barcoded 5' primer, a second PCR was run for about 6 to 11 cycles. Via MiXCR, TCRdb re-called the 5' RACE reads, giving one row per CDR3 protein. Altogether about 940,000 distinct CDR3 sequences are present, roughly 50% being singletons, with the ten largest covering 13%. This clonotype was counted many times. This may be a read error, as it is one base from a much larger clone. Each sample yielded at least 6.5 million isolated PBMCs. With each sample, at least 5 micrograms of total RNA were extracted.

Sequenced input: blood. The sequence was collected from a man aged 25 to 40 in good health. This rearrangement joins TRBV7-2 to TRBJ2-5, with 16 bases that match TRBD2. The CDR3 sequence: CASSLPPGTSGGAIRNEQYF. The DNA for the CDR3 is TGTGCCAGCAGCTTACCCCCCGGGACTAGCGGGGGGGCCATTAGAAATGAGCAGTACTTC.